The 12 T cell receptor beta chains given below trace back to one sample, sequenced in a study of early T cells in non-severe SARS-CoV-2 infection. One entry per CDR3 protein results from TCRdb running MiXCR on the 5' RACE reads. Of 80,000 to 95,000 distinct CDR3 sequences listed, 13% to 15% are singletons. Material: whole blood. Every receptor here comes from an adult who was a healthcare worker with PCR-confirmed SARS-CoV-2 infection or an uninfected control (not recorded which).

V and J are TRBV29-1 and TRBJ2-1, with D perhaps TRBD2 (5 bases). Germline-derived CDR1 and CDR2 are SQVTM and ANQGSEA. The V and J ends lost 4 bases and 8 bases respectively, with 6 bases between them. The CDR3 loop spans 10 amino acids. The CDR3: CSVVGDEQFF. CDR3 bases: TGCAGCGTTGTGGGAGATGAGCAGTTCTTC.

The rearrangement uses TRBV10-2 and TRBJ1-1; tentative D call: TRBD1 (5 bases). V lost 2 bases and J 5 bases, leaving 6 bases between the germline ends. Germline CDR1 reads WSHSY; CDR2 reads SAAADI. The CDR3 runs to 12 residues. The DNA of the CDR3 is TGCGCCAGCAGTGAGGGGGGAACTGAAGCTTTCTTT. As protein: CASSEGGTEAFF.

The J gene is TRBJ2-3, the V gene TRBV18; the match to TRBD2 covers 12 bases. After removal of 2 bases from V and 6 bases from J, the junction contained 12 bases not matched to a gene. Germline V gene data show CDR1 as KGHSH and CDR2 as LQKENI. This CDR3 spans 18 amino acids. CDR3 coding DNA: TGTGCCAGCTCACCATTTTATCTACTCGGGACTAGCGGGGATACGCAGTATTTT. Protein product: CASSPFYLLGTSGDTQYF. The full variable domain, completed using reference TRBV18 and TRBJ2-3, is NAGVMQNPRHLVRRRGQEARLRCSPMKGHSHVYWYRQLPEEGLKFMVYLQKENIIDESGMPKERFSAEFPKEGPSILRIQQVVRGDSAAYFCASSPFYLLGTSGDTQYFGPGTRLTVL.

The table lists this clonotype with a few counts. Here the CDR3 DNA reads TGTGCCAGCAGACTACAGGGGGATTCACCCCTCCACTTT. The encoded protein is CASRLQGDSPLHF. V gene TRBV6-2 or TRBV6-3 combines with J gene TRBJ1-6; 8 nucleotides agree with TRBD1. After removal of 6 bases from V and 8 bases from J, the junction contained 3 bases not matched to a gene. The CDR3 loop spans 13 amino acids. CDR1 MNHEY and CDR2 SVGEGT come from the germline V gene.

The genes are TRBV10-3 and TRBJ2-2; TRBD1 is a possible D gene (5 bases). This CDR3 spans 13 amino acids. Trimming took 8 bases from V and 3 from J, leaving 10 bases between them. CDR1 ENHRY and CDR2 SYGVKD come from the germline V gene. Written as DNA, the CDR3 is TGTGCCATCGGGGCCCGTGACACCGGGGAGCTGTTTTTT. Residues: CAIGARDTGELFF.

CDR3 in amino acids: CASSKVSAARAETYGYTF. The CDR3 DNA sequence: TGTGCCAGCAGCAAAGTCTCCGCAGCCCGTGCGGAGACCTATGGCTACACCTTC. The chain uses TRBV21-1 and TRBJ1-2. TRBV21-1 is assigned pseudogene status. This CDR3 is built from 18 residues.

The chain has TRBV9 and TRBJ1-4; 9 bases agree with TRBD1. Germline lookup yields CDR1 SGDLS and CDR2 YYNGEE. V lost 3 bases and J lost 7; bases outside the gene matches: 7. The CDR3 extends over 15 amino acids. The DNA of the CDR3 is TGTGCCAGCAGCGCCTCCGGACAGGGGTTTGAAAAACTGTTTTTT. Its translation is CASSASGQGFEKLFF.

Only a few counts were recorded for this clonotype. The chain couples TRBV10-3 to TRBJ2-1, with a possible D match to TRBD2 (6 bases). Germline V lookup: CDR1 ENHRY, CDR2 SYGVKD. This CDR3 contains 12 residues. V lost 8 bases, J lost 5 bases, and 10 bases lay in between. The CDR3 protein is CAIGGLDNEQFF. The CDR3 coding sequence is TGTGCCATCGGAGGGTTGGACAATGAGCAGTTCTTC.

This clonotype has only a few counts. The chain employs TRBV5-4 and TRBJ2-2; TRBD2 aligns across 16 bases. V shed 4 bases and J 4 bases; nucleotides not matched to a gene: 16. The CDR3 is 21 residues long. CDR1 is SGHNT and CDR2 is YYREEE in the germline V gene (reference sequence). The CDR3 DNA reads TGTGCCAGCAGCCAGCCTCCCCCGGGACTAGCGGGGGGGCCGCGCACCGGGGAGCTGTTTTTT. It yields the protein CASSQPPPGLAGGPRTGELFF. Drawing the rest from reference TRBV5-4 and TRBJ2-2, the complete variable domain is ETGVTQSPTHLIKTRGQQVTLRCSSQSGHNTVSWYQQALGQGPQFIFQYYREEENGRGNFPPRFSGLQFPNYSSELNVNALELDDSALYLCASSQPPPGLAGGPRTGELFFGEGSRLTVL.

This clonotype was observed a handful of times. The chain couples TRBV20-1 to TRBJ2-1; 7 bases agree with TRBD1. The V gene end was trimmed by 4 bases and the J gene end by 10 bases; junction bases not matched to a gene: 7. The germline gives CDR1 DFQATT, CDR2 SNEGSKA (reference sequence). The CDR3 totals 12 residues. The CDR3 region is CSAIQGRGEQFF. CDR3 sequence (DNA): TGCAGTGCTATACAGGGCAGGGGGGAGCAGTTCTTC.

This clonotype was observed at least ten times. The chain combines TRBV4-2 with TRBJ2-7; no reliable D call. V lost 0 bases, J lost 2 bases, and 5 bases lay in between. CDR3 length equals 13 residues. CDR1 and CDR2 from the germline V gene are LGHNA and YNFKEQ. The CDR3 loop is CASSQDSPYEQYF. CDR3 nucleotide sequence: TGTGCCAGCAGCCAAGATTCCCCCTACGAGCAGTACTTC.

This clonotype was detected only a few times. The chain combines TRBV7-2 with TRBJ1-4, with D possibly being TRBD1 (6 bases). The V and J ends lost 7 bases and 4 bases respectively, with 10 bases between them. This CDR3 comprises 13 residues. Germline CDR1 SGHTA, CDR2 FQGNSA. CDR3 in amino acids: CASTGQLNEKLFF. CDR3 nucleotide sequence: TGTGCCAGCACCGGACAGCTTAATGAAAAACTGTTTTTT.